The source of this T cell receptor beta chain is a study of T cells in Graves' hyperthyroidism and ophthalmopathy (dated by TCRdb to about 2019). For the study in its entirety: Peripheral blood was sampled at the time of initial diagnosis, prior to any treatment. A discovery cohort of 95 to 100 patients, approximately 45 with Graves' ophthalmopathy and fewer than 65 with stable Graves' hyperthyroidism, was used to find distinguishing TCR V-J signatures. Once sampling was done, hyperthyroidism patients were given methimazole at a starting dose of 30 mg daily, whereas ophthalmopathy patients were given high-dose intravenous methylprednisolone. The 95 to 100 discovery patients were randomly divided into training and test sets at a 7:3 ratio. TCR Vbeta CDR3 sequencing of fewer than 150 peripheral blood samples (43 ophthalmopathy, about 80 hyperthyroidism and approximately 17 progressor patients) is reported in the paper. Prospective prediction of ophthalmopathy was tested in an independent validation cohort of some 19 hyperthyroidism patients and some 17 patients who later progressed to ophthalmopathy. In addition, the study compared T-cell repertoires in thyroid tissue and in blood from about six Graves' hyperthyroidism patients. General study outcomes and caveats: Sample size was not statistically predetermined, and blinding of investigators to group allocation was not performed. In cross-validation, a model built on a 13 V-J signature told ophthalmopathy apart from stable hyperthyroidism with 85% to 90% sensitivity and roughly 82% specificity, and in testing the same model reached 80%/75%. Most expanded thyroid clonotypes (frequency above 0.001) were also detected in blood, a finding suggesting that blood repertoires may reflect thyroid immune responses. During validation, the model predicted progression to ophthalmopathy a median of approximately six months ahead of onset, with almost 71% sensitivity and less than 85% specificity.

This clonotype was seen ten or more times. Its antigen remains undetermined. The sample holds no much larger clone one base away, and base qualities are not on file. Amplification of TCR beta CDR3 regions was carried out from RNA transcripts. The first round of RT-PCR for the TCR CDR3 was performed with the HTBI primer set and the Qiagen OneStep RT-PCR kit. Libraries were constructed in a second round of multiplex PCR, after which size selection and purification were carried out. Paired-end sequencing of the libraries was performed with 100 bp reads on an Illumina HiSeq2000. The study's processing was this. SOAPnuke was used to process the raw data, throwing out any read that contained adapters or uncalled bases, had a mean Phred below 15, or lacked an exact constant-primer or identifier match. COPE v1.2.5 was used to merge the high-quality paired reads, and each unique nucleotide sequence was defined as a clonotype. MiTCR v1.1 was used to align the clonotypes against IMGT TRBV, TRBD and TRBJ reference segments. The analysis was restricted to V-J combinations with a frequency above 0.0001, which together covered roughly 99% of the repertoires. The TCS score was defined as the ratio of F50 (clonal expansion) to E x V (chaos), calculated using BLOSUM62-based TCRdist between CDR3 peptides within each V-J. Welch's t-statistics and random forest reduced 500 to 650 V-J features to 13, which were used in a naive Bayes classifier (R e1071). TCRdb trimmed the raw reads at Q25, called clones with MiXCR and kept productive beta chains. Rows are unified per CDR3 protein, each entry keeping the most common DNA and genes. These V and J calls originate from TCRdb's pipeline instead of the authors' own analysis. The sample profile shows around 530,000 distinct CDR3 sequences; roughly 15% of them were found once. Jointly, the top ten make up around 17% of the sample.

From the germline V gene, CDR1 is SGHAT and CDR2 is FQNNGV. Cut back by 5 bases and 2 bases, the V and J ends lie 13 bases apart. From the cysteine through the phenylalanine, the CDR3 covers 14 amino acids. The CDR3 DNA has 42 bases and is translated from base 1. In the ophthalmopathy patients, disease was moderately to severely active, with a Clinical Activity Score of 3 or more, a NOSPECS grade of 4 or more, and a duration of less than 3 months. Exclusion was applied to patients with uncontrolled infections, other autoimmune diseases, pregnancy or lactation. Clinical symptoms, serum thyroxine and TRAb, thyroid ultrasound, and orbital computed tomography formed the basis for the diagnoses. Ficoll-Paque density gradient centrifugation was used to isolate PBMCs from about 9 ml of fresh peripheral blood. Total RNA was extracted with Trizol reagent, and quality was checked on an Agilent 2100 Bioanalyzer.

Sample: blood. Recombination linked TRBV11-2 to TRBJ2-7, with TRBD1 perhaps the D gene, on 5 matching bases. The receptor was derived from a woman aged 18 to 35 with Graves' ophthalmopathy. The CDR3 loop reads CASSPSSGTYEQYF. At the DNA level, the sequence is TGTGCCAGCAGCCCAAGCTCAGGGACCTACGAGCAGTACTTC.